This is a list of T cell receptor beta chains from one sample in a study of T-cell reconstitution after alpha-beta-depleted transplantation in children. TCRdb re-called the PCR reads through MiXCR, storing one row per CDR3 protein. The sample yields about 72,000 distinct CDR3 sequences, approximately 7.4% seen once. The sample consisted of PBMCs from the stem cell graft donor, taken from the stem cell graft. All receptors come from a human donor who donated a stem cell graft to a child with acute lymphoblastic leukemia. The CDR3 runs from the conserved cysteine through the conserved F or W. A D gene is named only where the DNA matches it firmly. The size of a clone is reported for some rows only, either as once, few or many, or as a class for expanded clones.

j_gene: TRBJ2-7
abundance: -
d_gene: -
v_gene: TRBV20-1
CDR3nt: TGCAGTGCTACCCCGACAGCGTACGAGCAGTACTTC
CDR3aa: CSATPTAYEQYF

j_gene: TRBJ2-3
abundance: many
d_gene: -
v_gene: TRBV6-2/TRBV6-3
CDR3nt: TGTGCCAGCAGTGTCCGCTCCGGAACGCAGTATTTT
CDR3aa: CASSVRSGTQYF

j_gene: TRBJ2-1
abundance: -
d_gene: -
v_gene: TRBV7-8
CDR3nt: TGTGCCAGCAGCCCCTTCAGCGGCGCCTACAATGAGCAGTTCTTC
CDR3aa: CASSPFSGAYNEQFF

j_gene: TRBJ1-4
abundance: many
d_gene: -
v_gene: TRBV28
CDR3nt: TGTGCCAGCAGTTTTCACCTTCGGTCGGAAAAACTGTTTTTT
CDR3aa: CASSFHLRSEKLFF

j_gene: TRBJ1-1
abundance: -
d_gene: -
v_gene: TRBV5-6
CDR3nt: TGTGCCAGCCTTCCGAGGGGTATGAACACTGAAGCTTTCTTT
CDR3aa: CASLPRGMNTEAFF

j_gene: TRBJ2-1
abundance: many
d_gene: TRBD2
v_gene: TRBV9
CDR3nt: TGTGCCAGCAGCCCGGGACTATACAATGAGCAGTTCTTC
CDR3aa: CASSPGLYNEQFF

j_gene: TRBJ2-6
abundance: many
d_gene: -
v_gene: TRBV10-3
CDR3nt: TGTGCCATCAGTGAGTCGGGGCGGGATTCTGGGGCCAACGTCCTGACTTTC
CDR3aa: CAISESGRDSGANVLTF

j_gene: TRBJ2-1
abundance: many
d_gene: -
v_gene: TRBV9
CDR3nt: TGTGCCAGCAGCGGAACCCCGAGGGGGGAGGGCCCCCACAATGAGCAGTTCTTC
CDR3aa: CASSGTPRGEGPHNEQFF

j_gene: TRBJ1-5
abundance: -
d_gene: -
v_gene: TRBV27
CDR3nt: TGTGCCAGCAGTTTGTACAGGGACCAGCCCCAGCATTTT
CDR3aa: CASSLYRDQPQHF

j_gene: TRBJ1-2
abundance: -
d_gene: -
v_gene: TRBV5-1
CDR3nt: TGCGCCAGCAGCTTGGACAGCACGGGTGGCTACACCTTC
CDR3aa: CASSLDSTGGYTF

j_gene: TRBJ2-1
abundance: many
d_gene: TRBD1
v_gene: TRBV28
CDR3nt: TGTGCCAGCAGTCCTACAGGGGGAGGCTACAATGAGCAGTTCTTC
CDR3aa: CASSPTGGGYNEQFF

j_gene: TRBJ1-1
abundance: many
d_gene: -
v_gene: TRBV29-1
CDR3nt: TGCAGCGTTGAAGCGGGGCATCTCATGAACACTGAAGCTTTCTTT
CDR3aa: CSVEAGHLMNTEAFF

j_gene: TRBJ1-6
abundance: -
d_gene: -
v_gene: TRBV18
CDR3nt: TGTGCCAGCTGCGCTCTGAGCTCCTATAATTCACCCCTCCACTTT
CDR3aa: CASCALSSYNSPLHF

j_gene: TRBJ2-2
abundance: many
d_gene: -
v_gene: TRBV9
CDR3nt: TGTGCCAGCAGCACTGGGGCGAACACCGGGGAGCTGTTTTTT
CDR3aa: CASSTGANTGELFF

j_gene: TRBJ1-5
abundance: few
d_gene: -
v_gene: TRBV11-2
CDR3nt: TGTGCCAGCAGCGGCCCGATCTGGGGGAATAGCAATCAGCCCCAGCATTTT
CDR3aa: CASSGPIWGNSNQPQHF

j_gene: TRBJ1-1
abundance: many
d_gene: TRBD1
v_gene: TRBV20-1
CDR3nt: TGCAGTGCCCGGAACAGGGGTGACGAAGCTTTCTTT
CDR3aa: CSARNRGDEAFF

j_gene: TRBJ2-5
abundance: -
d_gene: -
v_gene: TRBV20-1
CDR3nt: TGCAGTGCTCGTGGACTATATCCAGGGGAGACCCAGTACTTC
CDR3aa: CSARGLYPGETQYF

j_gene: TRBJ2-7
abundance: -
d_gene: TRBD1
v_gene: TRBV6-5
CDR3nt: TGTGCCAGCAGTTCACACAATCGGGACAGAACCTACGAGCAGTACTTC
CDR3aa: CASSSHNRDRTYEQYF

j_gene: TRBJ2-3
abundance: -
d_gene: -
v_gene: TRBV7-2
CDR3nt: TGTGCCAGCAGCTGGACGGTTCCAGATACGCAGTATTTT
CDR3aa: CASSWTVPDTQYF

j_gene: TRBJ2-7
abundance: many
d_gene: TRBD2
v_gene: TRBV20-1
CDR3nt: TGCAGTGCCGACCGGGGGGGCGGGAGAAACGAGCAGTACTTC
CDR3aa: CSADRGGGRNEQYF

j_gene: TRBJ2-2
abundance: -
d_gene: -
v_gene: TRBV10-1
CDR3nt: TGCGCCAGCAGTGCGTCGGGCACCGGGGAGCTGTTTTTT
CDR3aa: CASSASGTGELFF

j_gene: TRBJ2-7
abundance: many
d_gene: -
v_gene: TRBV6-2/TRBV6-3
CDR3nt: TGTGCCAGCACCCCCCCATCGGGGGCCTACGAGCAGTACTTC
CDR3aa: CASTPPSGAYEQYF

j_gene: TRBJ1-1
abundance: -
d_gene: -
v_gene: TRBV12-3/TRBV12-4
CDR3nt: TGTGCCAGCAGGTCGGGGGTCCCGAACACTGAAGCTTTCTTT
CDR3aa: CASRSGVPNTEAFF

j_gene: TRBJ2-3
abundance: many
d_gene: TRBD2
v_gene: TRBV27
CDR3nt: TGTGCCAGCAGTCCAATGCTAGCGGGAGGTACAGATACGCAGTATTTT
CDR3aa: CASSPMLAGGTDTQYF

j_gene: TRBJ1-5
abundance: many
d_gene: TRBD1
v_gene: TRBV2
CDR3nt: TGTGCCAGCAGTGAGGGACAGTCTCGCAATCAGCCCCAGCATTTT
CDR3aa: CASSEGQSRNQPQHF

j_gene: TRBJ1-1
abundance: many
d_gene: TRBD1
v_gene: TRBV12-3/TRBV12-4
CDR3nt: TGTGCCAGCAGACCGACAGGGGGCACTGAAGCTTTCTTT
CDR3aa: CASRPTGGTEAFF

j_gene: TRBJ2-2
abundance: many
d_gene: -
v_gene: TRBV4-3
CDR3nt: TGCGCCAGCAGCCTCGGACAGACCACGGACCTAAACACCGGGGAGCTGTTTTTT
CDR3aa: CASSLGQTTDLNTGELFF

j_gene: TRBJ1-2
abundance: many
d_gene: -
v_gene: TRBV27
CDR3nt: TGTGCCAGCAGTTTAGGTCAGGGACCCTACTATGGCTACACCTTC
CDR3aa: CASSLGQGPYYGYTF

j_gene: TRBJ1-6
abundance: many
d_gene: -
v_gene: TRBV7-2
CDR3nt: TGTGCCAGCAGCTTGATCGACAGTGGGGAATCACCCCTCCACTTT
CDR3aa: CASSLIDSGESPLHF

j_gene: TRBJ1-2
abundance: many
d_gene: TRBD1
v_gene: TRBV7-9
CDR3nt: TGTGCCAGCAGCTCGTGGGACAGACTTAACTATGGCTACACCTTC
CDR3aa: CASSSWDRLNYGYTF

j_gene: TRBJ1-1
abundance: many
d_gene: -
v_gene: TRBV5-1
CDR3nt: TGCGCCAGCAGCTTGGGGCAGGCCACTGAAGCTTTCTTT
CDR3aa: CASSLGQATEAFF

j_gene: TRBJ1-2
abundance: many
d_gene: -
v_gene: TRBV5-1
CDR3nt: TGCGCCAGCAGCCCGGGGGGTGTGCAAAGCTATGGCTACACCTTC
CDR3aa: CASSPGGVQSYGYTF

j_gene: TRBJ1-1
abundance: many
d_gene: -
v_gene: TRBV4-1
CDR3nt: TGCGCCAGCAGCCTTACCTTGGGGGAAAGGGGTACTGAAGCTTTCTTT
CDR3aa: CASSLTLGERGTEAFF

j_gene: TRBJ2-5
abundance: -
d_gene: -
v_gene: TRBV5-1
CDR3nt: TGCGCCAGCAGCTCCGAGTGGGGGCCAAAACAAGAGACCCAGTACTTC
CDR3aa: CASSSEWGPKQETQYF

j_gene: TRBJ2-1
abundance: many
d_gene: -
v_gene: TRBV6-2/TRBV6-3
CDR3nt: TGTGCCAGCACCAAACAGGGTTCCTACAATGAGCAGTTCTTC
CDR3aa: CASTKQGSYNEQFF

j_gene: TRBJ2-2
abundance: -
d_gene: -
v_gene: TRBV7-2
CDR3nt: TGTGCCAGCAGCTTGGACCAGCGGGCCGGGGAGCTGTTTTTT
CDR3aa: CASSLDQRAGELFF

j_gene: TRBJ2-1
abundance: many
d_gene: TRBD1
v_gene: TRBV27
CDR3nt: TGTGCCAGCAGTTCCCCCCGACTTAAGGACAGGGGTAATGAGCAGTTCTTC
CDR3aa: CASSSPRLKDRGNEQFF

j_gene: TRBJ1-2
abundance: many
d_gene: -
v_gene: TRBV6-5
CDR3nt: TGTGCCAGCAGCCCCACAGCTAACTATGGCTACACCTTC
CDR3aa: CASSPTANYGYTF

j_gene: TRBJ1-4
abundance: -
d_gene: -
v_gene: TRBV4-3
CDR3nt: TGCGCCAGCAGCCAAGATTTTATGGGGAAACTGTTTTTT
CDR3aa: CASSQDFMGKLFF

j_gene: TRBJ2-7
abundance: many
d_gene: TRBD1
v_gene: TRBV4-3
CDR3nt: TGCGCCAGCAGCCAAGAACTCTCCGGGACAGGGGCGGGCGAGCAGTACTTC
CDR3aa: CASSQELSGTGAGEQYF

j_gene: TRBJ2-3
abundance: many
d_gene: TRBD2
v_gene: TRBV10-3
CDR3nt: TGTGCCATCAGTGAGTCTAGCGGGGGGGCGAATACGCAGTATTTT
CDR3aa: CAISESSGGANTQYF

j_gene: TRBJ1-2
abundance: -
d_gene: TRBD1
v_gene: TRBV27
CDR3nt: TGTGCCAGCAGTCGCCCCGGGACAGGGGACGGCTACACCTTC
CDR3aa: CASSRPGTGDGYTF

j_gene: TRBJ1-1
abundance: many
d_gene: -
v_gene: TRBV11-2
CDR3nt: TGTGCCAGCAGCTTCCTGGGGACTGAAGCTTTCTTT
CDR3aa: CASSFLGTEAFF

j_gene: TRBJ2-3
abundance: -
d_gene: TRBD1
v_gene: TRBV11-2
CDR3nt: TGTGCCAGCAGCGGACAGGGCCCCACAGATACGCAGTATTTT
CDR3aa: CASSGQGPTDTQYF

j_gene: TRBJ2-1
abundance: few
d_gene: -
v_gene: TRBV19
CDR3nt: TGTGCCAGTGTCGACCGGACCTACAATGAGCAGTTCTTC
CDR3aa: CASVDRTYNEQFF

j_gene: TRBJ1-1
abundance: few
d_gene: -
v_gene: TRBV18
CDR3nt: TGTGCCAGCTCACCCGTGGGGGGGAGGACTGAAGCTTTCTTT
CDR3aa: CASSPVGGRTEAFF